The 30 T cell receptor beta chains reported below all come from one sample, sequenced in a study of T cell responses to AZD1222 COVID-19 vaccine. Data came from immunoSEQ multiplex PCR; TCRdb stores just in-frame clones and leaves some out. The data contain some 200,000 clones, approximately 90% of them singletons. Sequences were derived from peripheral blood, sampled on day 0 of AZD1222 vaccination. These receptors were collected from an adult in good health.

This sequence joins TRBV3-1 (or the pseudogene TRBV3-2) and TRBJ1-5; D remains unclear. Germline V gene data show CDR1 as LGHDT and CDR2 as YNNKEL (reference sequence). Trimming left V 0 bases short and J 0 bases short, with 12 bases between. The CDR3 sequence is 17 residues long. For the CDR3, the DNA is TGTGCCAGCAGCCAAGATTCGGCAGATTATAGCAATCAGCCCCAGCATTTT. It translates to CASSQDSADYSNQPQHF.

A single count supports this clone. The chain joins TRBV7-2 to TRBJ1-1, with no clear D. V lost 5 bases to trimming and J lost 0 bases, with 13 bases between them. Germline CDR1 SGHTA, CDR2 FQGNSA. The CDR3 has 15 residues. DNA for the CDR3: TGTGCCAGCAGCGTACGACAAAATATGAACACTGAAGCTTTCTTT. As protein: CASSVRQNMNTEAFF. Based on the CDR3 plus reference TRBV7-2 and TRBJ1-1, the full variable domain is GAGVSQSPSNKVTEKGKDVELRCDPISGHTALYWYRQSLGQGLEFLIYFQGNSAPDKSGLPSDRFSAERTGGSVSTLTIQRTQQEDSAVYLCASSVRQNMNTEAFFGQGTRLTVV.

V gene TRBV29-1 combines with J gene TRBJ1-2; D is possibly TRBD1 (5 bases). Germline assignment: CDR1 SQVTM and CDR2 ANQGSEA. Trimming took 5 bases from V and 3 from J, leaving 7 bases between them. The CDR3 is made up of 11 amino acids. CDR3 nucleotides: TGCAGCGTTCGGGGGGACTATGGCTACACCTTC. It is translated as CSVRGDYGYTF.

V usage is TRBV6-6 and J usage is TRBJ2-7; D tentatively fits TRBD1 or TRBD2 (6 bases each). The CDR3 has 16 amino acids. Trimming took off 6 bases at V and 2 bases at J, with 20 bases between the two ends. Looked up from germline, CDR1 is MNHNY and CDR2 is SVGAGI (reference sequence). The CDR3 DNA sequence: TGTGCCAGCAGCCACGGGTCTCGGAGGGGGGCCTACGAGCAGTACTTC. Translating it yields CASSHGSRRGAYEQYF.

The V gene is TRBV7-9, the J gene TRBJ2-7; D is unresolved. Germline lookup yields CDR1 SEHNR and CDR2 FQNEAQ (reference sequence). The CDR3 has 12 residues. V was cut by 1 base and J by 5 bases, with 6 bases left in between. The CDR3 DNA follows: TGTGCCAGCAGCTTAGGTATCGACGAGCAGTACTTC. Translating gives CASSLGIDEQYF.

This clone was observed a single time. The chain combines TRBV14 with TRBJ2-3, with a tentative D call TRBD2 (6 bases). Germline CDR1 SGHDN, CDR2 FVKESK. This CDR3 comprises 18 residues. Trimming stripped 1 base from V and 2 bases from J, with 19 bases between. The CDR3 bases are TGTGCCAGCAGCCAAGCCCTCGGGAGCTCACGGTCCACAGATACGCAGTATTTT. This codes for CASSQALGSSRSTDTQYF.

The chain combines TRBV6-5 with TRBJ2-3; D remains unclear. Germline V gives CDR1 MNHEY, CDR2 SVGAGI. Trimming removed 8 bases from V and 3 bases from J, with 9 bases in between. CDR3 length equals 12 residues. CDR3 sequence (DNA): TGTGCCAGCCGGTCAACGACAGATACGCAGTATTTT. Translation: CASRSTTDTQYF.

Written as DNA, the CDR3 is TGTGCCAGCAGCCAAGGGACGGGACGGTACTTC. The encoded protein is CASSQGTGRYF. This chain uses TRBV14 with TRBJ2-7; D may match TRBD1 or TRBD2 (5 bases each). There are 11 residues in the CDR3. The germline V and J ends were trimmed by 1 base and 12 bases, with 10 bases remaining between them. Germline V gene lookup returns CDR1 SGHDN and CDR2 FVKESK.

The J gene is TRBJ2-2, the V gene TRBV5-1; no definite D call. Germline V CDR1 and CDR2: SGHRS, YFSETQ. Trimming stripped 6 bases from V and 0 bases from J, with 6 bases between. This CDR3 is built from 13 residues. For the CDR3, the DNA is TGCGCCAGCATCGGGTCGAACACCGGGGAGCTGTTTTTT. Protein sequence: CASIGSNTGELFF. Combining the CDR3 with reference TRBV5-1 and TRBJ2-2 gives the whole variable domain KAGVTQTPRYLIKTRGQQVTLSCSPISGHRSVSWYQQTPGQGLQFLFEYFSETQRNKGNFPGRFSGRQFSNSRSEMNVSTLELGDSALYLCASIGSNTGELFFGEGSRLTVL.

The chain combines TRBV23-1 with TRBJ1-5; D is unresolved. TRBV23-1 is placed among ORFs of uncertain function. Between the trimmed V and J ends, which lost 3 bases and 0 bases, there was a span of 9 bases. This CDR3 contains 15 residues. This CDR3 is CASSQDGFSNQPQHF. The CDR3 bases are TGCGCCAGCAGTCAGGACGGGTTTAGCAATCAGCCCCAGCATTTT.

CDR3 sequence reads: CASRKQETQYF. The CDR3 DNA reads TGTGCCAGCAGAAAGCAAGAGACCCAGTACTTC. The chain carries TRBV7-2 and TRBJ2-5; D call uncertain. This CDR3 comprises 11 residues. V lost 6 bases and J lost 2, with 4 bases in between. Germline V gives CDR1 SGHTA, CDR2 FQGNSA.

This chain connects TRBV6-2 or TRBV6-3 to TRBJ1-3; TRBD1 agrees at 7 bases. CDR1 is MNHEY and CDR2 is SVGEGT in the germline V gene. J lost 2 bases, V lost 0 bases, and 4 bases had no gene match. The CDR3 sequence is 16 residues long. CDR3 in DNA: TGTGCCAGCAGTTACTCGGACAGGACGACTGGAAACACCATATATTTT. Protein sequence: CASSYSDRTTGNTIYF.

The CDR3 sequence is CASSPGQTNYGYTF. The CDR3 DNA is TGTGCCAGCTCACCCGGACAGACTAACTATGGCTACACCTTC. The rearrangement uses TRBV18 and TRBJ1-2; D is possibly TRBD1 (6 bases). V was clipped by 3 bases and J by 0 bases, with 8 bases between them. This CDR3 region has 14 residues. Per the germline V gene, CDR1 is KGHSH and CDR2 is LQKENI.

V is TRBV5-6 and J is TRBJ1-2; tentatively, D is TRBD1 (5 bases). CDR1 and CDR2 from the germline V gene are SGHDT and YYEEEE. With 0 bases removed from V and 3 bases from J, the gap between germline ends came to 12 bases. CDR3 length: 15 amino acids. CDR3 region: CASSLEWDGHYGYTF. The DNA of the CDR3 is TGTGCCAGCAGCTTGGAATGGGACGGGCACTATGGCTACACCTTC.

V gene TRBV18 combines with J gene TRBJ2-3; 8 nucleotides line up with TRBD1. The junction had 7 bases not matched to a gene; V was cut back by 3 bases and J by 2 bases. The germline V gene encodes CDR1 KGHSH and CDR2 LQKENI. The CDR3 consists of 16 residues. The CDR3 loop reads CASSPLQGVYTDTQYF. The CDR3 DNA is TGTGCCAGCTCACCCCTACAGGGGGTATACACAGATACGCAGTATTTT.

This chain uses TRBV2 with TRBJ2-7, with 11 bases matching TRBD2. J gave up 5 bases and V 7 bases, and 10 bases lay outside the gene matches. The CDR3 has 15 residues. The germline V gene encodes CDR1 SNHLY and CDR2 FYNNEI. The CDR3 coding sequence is TGTGCCAGCATACTAGCGGGGGCCCCCAGTAACGAGCAGTACTTC. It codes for CASILAGAPSNEQYF.

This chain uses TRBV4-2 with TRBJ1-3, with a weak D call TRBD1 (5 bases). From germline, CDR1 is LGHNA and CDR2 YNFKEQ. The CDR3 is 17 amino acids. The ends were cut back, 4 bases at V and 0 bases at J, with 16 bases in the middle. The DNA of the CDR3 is TGTGCCAGCAGCCTAAAAAGGGGACCGTACTCTGGAAACACCATATATTTT. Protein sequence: CASSLKRGPYSGNTIYF.

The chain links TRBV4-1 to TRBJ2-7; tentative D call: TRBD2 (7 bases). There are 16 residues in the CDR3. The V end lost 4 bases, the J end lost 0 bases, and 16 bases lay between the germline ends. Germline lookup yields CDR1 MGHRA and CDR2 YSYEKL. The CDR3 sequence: CASSLEGGASSYEQYF. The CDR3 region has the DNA TGCGCCAGCAGCCTGGAAGGGGGGGCTAGCTCCTACGAGCAGTACTTC.

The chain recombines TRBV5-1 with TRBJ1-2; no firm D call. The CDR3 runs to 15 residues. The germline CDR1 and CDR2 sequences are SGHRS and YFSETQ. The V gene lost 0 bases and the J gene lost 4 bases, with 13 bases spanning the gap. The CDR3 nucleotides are TGCGCCAGCAGCTTGGGAAACTGGCCAGCCTATGGCTACACCTTC. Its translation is CASSLGNWPAYGYTF.

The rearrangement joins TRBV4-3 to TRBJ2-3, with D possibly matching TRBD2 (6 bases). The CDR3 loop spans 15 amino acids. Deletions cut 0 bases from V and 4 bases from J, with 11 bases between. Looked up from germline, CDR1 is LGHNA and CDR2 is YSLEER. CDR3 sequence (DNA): TGCGCCAGCAGCCAAGAGGGTGCGGGGTCAGATACGCAGTATTTT. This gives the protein CASSQEGAGSDTQYF.

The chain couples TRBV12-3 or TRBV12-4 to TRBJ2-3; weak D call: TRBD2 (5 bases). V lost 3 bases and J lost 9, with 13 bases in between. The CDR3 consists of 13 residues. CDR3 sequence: CASSFSLGGTQYF. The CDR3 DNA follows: TGTGCCAGCAGTTTTTCCCTGGGCGGGACGCAGTATTTT.

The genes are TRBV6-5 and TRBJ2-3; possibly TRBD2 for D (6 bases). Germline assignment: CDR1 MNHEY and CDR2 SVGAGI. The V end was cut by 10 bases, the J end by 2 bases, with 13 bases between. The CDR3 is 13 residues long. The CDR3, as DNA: TGTGCCACCAAGGAGGGTATCACAGATACGCAGTATTTT. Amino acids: CATKEGITDTQYF.

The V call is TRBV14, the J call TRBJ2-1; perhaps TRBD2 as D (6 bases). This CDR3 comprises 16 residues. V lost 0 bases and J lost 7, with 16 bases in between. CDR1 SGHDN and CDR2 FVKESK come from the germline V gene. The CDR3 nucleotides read TGTGCCAGCAGCCAAGAGGGGGGAAGGGCCCGTAATGAGCAGTTCTTC. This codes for CASSQEGGRARNEQFF. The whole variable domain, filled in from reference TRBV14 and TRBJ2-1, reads EAGVTQFPSHSVIEKGQTVTLRCDPISGHDNLYWYRRVMGKEIKFLLHFVKESKQDESGMPNNRFLAERTGGTYSTLKVQPAELEDSGVYFCASSQEGGRARNEQFFGPGTRLTVL.

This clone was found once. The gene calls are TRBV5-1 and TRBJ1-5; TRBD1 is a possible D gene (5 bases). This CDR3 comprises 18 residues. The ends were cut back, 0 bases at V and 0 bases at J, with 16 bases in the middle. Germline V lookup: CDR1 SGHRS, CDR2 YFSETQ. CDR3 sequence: CASSLVSGTGYSNQPQHF. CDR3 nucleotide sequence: TGCGCCAGCAGCTTGGTGTCGGGGACGGGGTATAGCAATCAGCCCCAGCATTTT.

For the CDR3, the DNA is TGTGCCAGCAGCTTAGAGAACAGGGTAGTAGGCAATCAGCCCCAGCATTTT. Amino acid sequence: CASSLENRVVGNQPQHF. This chain uses TRBV7-2 with TRBJ1-5, with a tentative D call TRBD1 (6 bases). Germline V CDR1 and CDR2: SGHTA, FQGNSA. This CDR3 is built from 17 residues. Trimming removed 1 base from V and 2 bases from J, with 15 bases in between.

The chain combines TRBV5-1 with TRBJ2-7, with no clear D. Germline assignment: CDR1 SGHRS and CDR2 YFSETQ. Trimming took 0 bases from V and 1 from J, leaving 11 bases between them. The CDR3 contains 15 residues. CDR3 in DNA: TGCGCCAGCAGCTTGGGGCCTGGAAGTTCCTACGAGCAGTACTTC. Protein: CASSLGPGSSYEQYF.

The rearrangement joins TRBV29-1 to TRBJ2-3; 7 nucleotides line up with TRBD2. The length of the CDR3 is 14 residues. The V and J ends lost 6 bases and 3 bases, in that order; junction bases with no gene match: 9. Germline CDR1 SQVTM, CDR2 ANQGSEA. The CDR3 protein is CSVLGGTSTDTQYF. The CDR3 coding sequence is TGCAGCGTCCTCGGGGGGACGTCGACAGATACGCAGTATTTT.

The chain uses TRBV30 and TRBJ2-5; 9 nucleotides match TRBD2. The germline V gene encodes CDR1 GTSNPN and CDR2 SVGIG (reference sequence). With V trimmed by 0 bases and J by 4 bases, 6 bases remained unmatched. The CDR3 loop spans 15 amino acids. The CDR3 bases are TGTGCCTGGAGTGTACTTAGCGGGAGTGGAGAGACCCAGTACTTC. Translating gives CAWSVLSGSGETQYF.

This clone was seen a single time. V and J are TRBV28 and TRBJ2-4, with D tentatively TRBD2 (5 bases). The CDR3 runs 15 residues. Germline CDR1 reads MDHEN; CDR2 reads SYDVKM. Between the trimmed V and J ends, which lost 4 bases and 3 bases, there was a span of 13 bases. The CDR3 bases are TGTGCCAGCAGTTCGCACGGGGTCGGCAAAAACATTCAGTACTTC. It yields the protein CASSSHGVGKNIQYF.

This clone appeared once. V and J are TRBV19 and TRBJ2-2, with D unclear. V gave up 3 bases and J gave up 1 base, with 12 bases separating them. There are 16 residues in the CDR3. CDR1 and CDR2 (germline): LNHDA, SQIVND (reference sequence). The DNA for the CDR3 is TGTGCCAGTAGTATTGTTAAACCGCTGAACACCGGGGAGCTGTTTTTT. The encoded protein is CASSIVKPLNTGELFF. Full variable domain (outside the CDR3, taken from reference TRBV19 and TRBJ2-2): DGGITQSPKYLFRKEGQNVTLSCEQNLNHDAMYWYRQDPGQGLRLIYYSQIVNDFQKGDIAEGYSVSREKKESFPLTVTSAQKNPTAFYLCASSIVKPLNTGELFFGEGSRLTVL.